Each of the 4 T cell receptor beta chains below was sequenced from the same sample in a study of blood T cell repertoires in COVID-19. Sequenced by immunoSEQ multiplex PCR; TCRdb stores in-frame clones only, minus some. The data hold approximately 150,000 clones, with roughly 87% observed a single time. The sequenced material came from peripheral blood. The receptors were sampled from a man aged 70-80 years with acute or convalescent COVID-19.

The genes are TRBV6-6 and TRBJ2-5, with TRBD1 identical over 9 bases. Germline-derived CDR1 and CDR2 are MNHNY and SVGAGI (reference sequence). The CDR3 covers 14 residues. Germline trimming cut 8 bases from V and 4 bases from J; bases unmatched to any gene: 8. The CDR3 coding sequence is TGTGCCAGCGAGCCCACAGGGGGCGGAGAGACCCAGTACTTC. Translating it yields CASEPTGGGETQYF.

The V call is TRBV6-5, the J call TRBJ1-4; tentative D call: TRBD1 (6 bases). CDR1 and CDR2 (germline): MNHEY, SVGAGI. V was clipped by 6 bases and J by 8 bases, with 16 bases between them. The CDR3 covers 14 residues. CDR3 DNA sequence: TGTGCCAGCAGAACCAGGGGTCCGGGAGAAAAACTGTTTTTT. Its translation is CASRTRGPGEKLFF.

The V call is TRBV9, the J call TRBJ1-3, with D perhaps matching TRBD1 (5 bases). The CDR3 extends over 15 amino acids. V was clipped by 2 bases and J by 0 bases, with 9 bases between them. Germline-derived CDR1 and CDR2 are SGDLS and YYNGEE. In DNA, the CDR3 is TGTGCCAGCAGCGTCGACGGGGGCTCTGGAAACACCATATATTTT. Its translation: CASSVDGGSGNTIYF.

V usage is TRBV9 and J usage is TRBJ1-1; 7 positions agree with TRBD1. V lost 5 bases, J lost 3 bases, and 7 bases stayed unmatched. This CDR3 has 14 residues. From germline, CDR1 is SGDLS and CDR2 YYNGEE. The CDR3 sequence is CASRRGQSDTEAFF. CDR3 nucleotide sequence: TGTGCCAGCAGAAGGGGGCAATCGGACACTGAAGCTTTCTTT.